The 23 T cell receptor beta chains reported below all come from one sample, sequenced in a study of cytomegalovirus exposure and HLA in healthy donors. The PCR was carried out with 60 Vbeta primers and 13 Jbeta primers. TCRdb's copy holds only in-frame clones and misses some; the assay was immunoSEQ multiplex PCR. Recorded for this sample: some 150,000 clones. The sequencing input was PBMCs. These TCRs come from a woman aged 18-29 years in good health and CMV-seropositive.

The J gene is TRBJ2-3, the V gene TRBV11-2; TRBD2 matches 9 bases. Germline V gene data show CDR1 as SGHAT and CDR2 as FQNNGV. This CDR3 contains 15 residues. Unmatched junction bases numbered 5, after V lost 5 bases and J lost 2 bases. The CDR3 region is CASSLSGSDTDTQYF. DNA of the CDR3: TGTGCCAGCAGCCTTAGCGGGAGCGACACAGATACGCAGTATTTT.

The chain couples TRBV29-1 to TRBJ2-5, with 7 bases fitting TRBD2. The CDR3 is 14 residues long. Germline loops: CDR1 SQVTM, CDR2 ANQGSEA. Trimming at V came to 7 bases and at J to 4 bases, leaving 12 bases not matched to a gene. The CDR3 DNA follows: TGCAGCGCCGCTAGCGGAACGATAGGAGAGACCCAGTACTTC. Its protein product is CSAASGTIGETQYF.

The genes are TRBV5-1 and TRBJ1-2, with D tentatively TRBD1 (5 bases). V gave up 0 bases and J gave up 2 bases, with 11 bases separating them. The CDR3 runs 15 residues. Germline V gene lookup returns CDR1 SGHRS and CDR2 YFSETQ. The CDR3: CASSLATADNYGYTF. CDR3 coding DNA: TGCGCCAGCAGCTTGGCGACAGCCGACAACTATGGCTACACCTTC.

V gene TRBV7-9 combines with J gene TRBJ1-1; D ambiguous. Germline CDR1 reads SEHNR; CDR2 reads FQNEAQ (reference sequence). V lost 5 bases and J 1 base, leaving 8 bases between the germline ends. CDR3 length equals 13 residues. CDR3 loop: CASSLRQNTEAFF. CDR3 DNA: TGTGCCAGCAGCCTCCGACAGAACACTGAAGCTTTCTTT.

V gene TRBV7-8 combines with J gene TRBJ1-1; D is undetermined. V lost 5 bases, J lost 4 bases, and 11 bases lay in between. Germline V gene data show CDR1 as SGHVS and CDR2 as FQNEAQ. CDR3 length equals 13 residues. The CDR3 spells CASSHEALTEAFF. The CDR3 region has the DNA TGTGCCAGCAGCCACGAGGCGCTCACTGAAGCTTTCTTT. Full variable domain (rest looked up from reference TRBV7-8 and TRBJ1-1): GAGVSQSPRYKVAKRGQDVALRCDPISGHVSLFWYQQALGQGPEFLTYFQNEAQLDKSGLPSDRFFAERPEGSVSTLKIQRTQQEDSAVYLCASSHEALTEAFFGQGTRLTVV.

J is TRBJ2-7 and V is TRBV15; 11 nucleotides align to TRBD2. Germline CDR1 and CDR2: LNHNV and YYDKDF (reference sequence). The CDR3 is 18 residues long. The J segment lost 2 bases and the V segment lost 4 bases, leaving 13 bases of the junction unmatched. CDR3: CATSTYRISGRAPYEQYF. Here the CDR3 DNA reads TGTGCCACCAGCACGTACCGGATTAGCGGGAGGGCCCCCTACGAGCAGTACTTC.

The gene calls are TRBV7-9 and TRBJ2-1; TRBD2 agrees at 8 bases. The CDR3 is made up of 15 amino acids. The ends lost 5 bases at V and 8 bases at J; junction bases unmatched: 11. The V gene's germline CDR1 is SEHNR and CDR2 FQNEAQ (reference sequence). CDR3 in DNA: TGTGCCAGCAGCCCCCCCCTCAGCGGGAGCTATGAGCAGTTCTTC. This codes for CASSPPLSGSYEQFF.

The gene calls are TRBV4-2 and TRBJ2-2; tentatively, D is TRBD1 (6 bases). This CDR3 is built from 17 residues. CDR1 is LGHNA, CDR2 YNFKEQ, per germline. V was shortened by 0 bases and J by 4 bases, with 15 bases between the two germline ends. As DNA, the CDR3 is TGTGCCAGCAGCCAAGAGGCCCAGGGGCCCCCCACCGGGGAGCTGTTTTTT. Residues: CASSQEAQGPPTGELFF.

V is TRBV5-1 and J is TRBJ2-5; D is unresolved. The J call is uncertain, as TRBJ2-7 better fits the DNA end. The germline V gene has CDR1 SGHRS and CDR2 YFSETQ. The CDR3 spans 17 residues. The CDR3 nucleotides read TGCGCCAGCAGCTTGGACTTTAGAGCTTTGGTATCCTACGAGCAGTACTTC. Translated: CASSLDFRALVSYEQYF.

The V gene is TRBV11-2, the J gene TRBJ2-7, with 7 bases identical to TRBD1. The CDR3 contains 14 residues. The junction had 6 bases not matched to a gene; V was cut back by 1 base and J by 6 bases. The germline CDR1 and CDR2 sequences are SGHAT and FQNNGV. The CDR3 here is CASSLGGQISEQYF. The CDR3 nucleotides are TGTGCCAGCAGCTTAGGGGGACAGATCAGCGAGCAGTACTTC.

The rearrangement joins TRBV2 to TRBJ2-1, with D uncertain. This CDR3 is 15 amino acids long. Germline V lookup: CDR1 SNHLY, CDR2 FYNNEI. Trimming stripped 1 base from V and 1 base from J, with 8 bases between. CDR3: CASSEVTGSYNEQFF. The CDR3 region has the DNA TGTGCCAGCAGTGAAGTGACGGGTTCCTACAATGAGCAGTTCTTC.

The rearrangement uses TRBV30 and TRBJ1-5; 11 positions match TRBD1. The CDR3 is 15 amino acids. Per the germline V gene, CDR1 is GTSNPN and CDR2 is SVGIG (reference sequence). Losses at the gene ends were 2 bases for V and 7 bases for J; bases not matched to a gene: 7. CDR3 protein: CAWSRGTGGRQPQHF. The CDR3 bases are TGTGCCTGGAGTCGTGGGACAGGGGGAAGACAGCCCCAGCATTTT.

The genes are TRBV5-6 and TRBJ2-7; D unclear. The CDR3 totals 15 residues. V gave up 1 base and J gave up 0 bases, with 11 bases separating them. Per the germline V gene, CDR1 is SGHDT and CDR2 is YYEEEE. CDR3 DNA sequence: TGTGCCAGCAGCTTGCGTGGCACCATCTCCTACGAGCAGTACTTC. Its protein is CASSLRGTISYEQYF. The full variable domain, with the rest looked up from reference TRBV5-6 and TRBJ2-7, is DAGVTQSPTHLIKTRGQQVTLRCSPKSGHDTVSWYQQALGQGPQFIFQYYEEEERQRGNFPDRFSGHQFPNYSSELNVNALLLGDSALYLCASSLRGTISYEQYFGPGTRLTVT.

V and J are TRBV9 and TRBJ2-3; 9 nucleotides align to TRBD1. V shed 3 bases, J shed 2 bases, and the junction held 4 bases outside the gene matches. CDR1 is SGDLS and CDR2 is YYNGEE in the germline V gene. The CDR3 sequence is 15 residues long. The CDR3 loop reads CASSGRTGATDTQYF. CDR3 DNA: TGTGCCAGCAGCGGACGGACAGGGGCCACAGATACGCAGTATTTT. Based on the CDR3 plus reference TRBV9 and TRBJ2-3, the full variable domain is DSGVTQTPKHLITATGQRVTLRCSPRSGDLSVYWYQQSLDQGLQFLIQYYNGEERAKGNILERFSAQQFPDLHSELNLSSLELGDSALYFCASSGRTGATDTQYFGPGTRLTVL.

The chain uses TRBV18 and TRBJ1-1; D is possibly TRBD1 (6 bases). This CDR3 is built from 15 residues. Germline assignment: CDR1 KGHSH and CDR2 LQKENI. Trimming removed 0 bases at V and 7 bases at J, with 15 bases between. CDR3 sequence: CASSPPIGQTREAFF. CDR3 nucleotides: TGTGCCAGCTCACCACCGATTGGACAGACTCGTGAAGCTTTCTTT.

The chain is built from TRBV7-9 and TRBJ2-3; D gene uncertain. The V end lost 4 bases, the J end lost 4 bases, and 6 bases lay between the germline ends. The V gene's germline CDR1 is SEHNR and CDR2 FQNEAQ (reference sequence). The CDR3 totals 12 residues. For the CDR3, the DNA is TGTGCCAGCAGCTCCTTATCAGATACGCAGTATTTT. It translates to CASSSLSDTQYF. Complete variable domain (other parts from reference TRBV7-9 and TRBJ2-3): DTGVSQNPRHKITKRGQNVTFRCDPISEHNRLYWYRQTLGQGPEFLTYFQNEAQLEKSRLLSDRFSAERPKGSFSTLEIQRTEQGDSAMYLCASSSLSDTQYFGPGTRLTVL.

As DNA, the CDR3 is TGTGCCAGCAGCCTGGGGGCGGGGGGGTTGCGGGAGACCCAGTACTTC. This sequence encodes CASSLGAGGLRETQYF. This chain links TRBV11-3 with TRBJ2-5; 9 nucleotides align to TRBD2. The CDR3 contains 16 residues. Germline values: CDR1 SGHNT, CDR2 YENEEA. Trimming took 5 bases from V and 5 from J; bases not matched to a gene: 12.

The chain couples TRBV5-1 to TRBJ1-1; 7 nucleotides align to TRBD1. Germline CDR1 reads SGHRS; CDR2 reads YFSETQ. V gave up 0 bases and J gave up 7 bases; unmatched junction bases: 3. This CDR3 is 13 amino acids long. CDR3 loop: CASSLAGGSEAFF. The CDR3 nucleotides read TGCGCCAGCAGCTTGGCAGGGGGGAGTGAAGCTTTCTTT.

The chain joins TRBV27 to TRBJ1-2, with D maybe TRBD1 (5 bases). The CDR3 extends over 13 amino acids. V lost 2 bases to trimming and J lost 8 bases, with 12 bases between them. Germline V gene lookup returns CDR1 MNHEY and CDR2 SMNVEV (reference sequence). CDR3 loop: CASSLRDSRGYTF. For the CDR3, the DNA is TGTGCCAGCAGTTTAAGGGACTCCAGGGGCTACACCTTC.

Of note for this clone: Other DNA sequences of this sample code for an identical CDR3. V gene TRBV5-1 combines with J gene TRBJ2-3; 10 bases are shared with TRBD2. Losses at the gene ends were 0 bases for V and 1 base for J; bases not matched to a gene: 2. There are 16 residues in the CDR3. Germline V gene lookup returns CDR1 SGHRS and CDR2 YFSETQ. CDR3 DNA: TGCGCCAGCAGCTTGGCCGGGACTAGCGGCACAGATACGCAGTATTTT. Encoded protein: CASSLAGTSGTDTQYF.

The chain is built from TRBV18 and TRBJ1-4; TRBD1 aligns across 7 bases. Trimming took 6 bases from V and 0 from J; bases not matched to a gene: 7. CDR1 is KGHSH, CDR2 LQKENI, per germline. This CDR3 is built from 16 residues. In DNA, the CDR3 is TGTGCCAGCTCCCGACAGGGCCGGGCAACTAATGAAAAACTGTTTTTT. As protein: CASSRQGRATNEKLFF.

The chain links TRBV4-1 to TRBJ2-3; 9 bases are shared with TRBD2. Trimming took 3 bases from V and 5 from J; bases not matched to a gene: 6. CDR3 size: 15 residues. CDR1 is MGHRA and CDR2 is YSYEKL in the germline V gene. DNA for the CDR3: TGCGCCAGCAGCCACCAAGCGGGGGGTAGAGATACGCAGTATTTT. It yields the protein CASSHQAGGRDTQYF.

The chain uses TRBV5-6 and TRBJ2-2; the match to TRBD2 covers 11 bases. CDR1 SGHDT and CDR2 YYEEEE come from the germline V gene. This CDR3 region has 17 residues. After removal of 4 bases from V and 7 bases from J, the junction contained 12 bases not matched to a gene. CDR3 sequence: CASSRLAGGPSDGELFF. Here the CDR3 DNA reads TGTGCCAGCAGCCGATTAGCGGGAGGGCCCTCTGACGGGGAGCTGTTTTTT.